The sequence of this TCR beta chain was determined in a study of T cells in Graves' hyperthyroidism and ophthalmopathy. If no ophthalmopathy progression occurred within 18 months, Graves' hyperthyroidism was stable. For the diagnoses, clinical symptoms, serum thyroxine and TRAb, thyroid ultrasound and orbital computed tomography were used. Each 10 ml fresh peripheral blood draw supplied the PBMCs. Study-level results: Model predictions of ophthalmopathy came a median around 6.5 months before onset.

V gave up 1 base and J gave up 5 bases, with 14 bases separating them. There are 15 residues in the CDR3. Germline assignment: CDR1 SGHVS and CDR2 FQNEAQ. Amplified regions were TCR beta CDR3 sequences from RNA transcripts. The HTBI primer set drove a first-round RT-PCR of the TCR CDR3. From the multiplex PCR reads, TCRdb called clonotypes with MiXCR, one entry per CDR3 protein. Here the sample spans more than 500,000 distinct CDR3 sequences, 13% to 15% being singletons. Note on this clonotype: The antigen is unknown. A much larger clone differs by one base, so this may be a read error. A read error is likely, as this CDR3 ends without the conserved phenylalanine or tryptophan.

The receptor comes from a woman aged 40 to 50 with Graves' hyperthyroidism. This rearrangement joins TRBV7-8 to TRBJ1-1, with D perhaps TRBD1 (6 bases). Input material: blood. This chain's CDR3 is CASSLVGAQGTEAFL. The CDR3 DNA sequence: TGTGCCAGCAGCTTAGTCGGGGCGCAGGGGACTGAAGCTTTCCTT.